The TCR beta chain described here comes from a study of response to subunit inactivated influenza vaccine. CDR3 length: 14 residues. V lost 1 base, J lost 4 bases, and 7 bases lay in between. Only a few counts were recorded for this clonotype. TCRdb reprocessed the RT-PCR reads via MiXCR and lists one record per CDR3 protein. Among roughly 190,000 distinct CDR3 sequences listed, approximately 12% were seen once. The same specimen was also included in a second study, on T cells expressing NK-cell markers. From that study: TCR beta cDNA was made by 5'RACE template switching with UMIs. Alpha-beta TCR T cells were the sole sorting target in several experiments, owing to an anti-gamma-delta TCR antibody.

Material: CD8+ T cells sorted from PBMCs, obtained about 13 days after vaccination. This clonotype was obtained from a man aged 45 to 65 who received an inactivated influenza vaccine. The chain links TRBV12-3 or TRBV12-4 to TRBJ2-2; D call uncertain. CDR3 nucleotide sequence: TGTGCCAGCAGTTTAGACTCGAGCACCGGGGAGCTGTTTTTT. It is translated as CASSLDSSTGELFF.